The clone carrying this T cell receptor beta chain was seen a handful of times. These data are taken from a study of blood T cell repertoires in COVID-19. The wider study: Samples taken during acute and convalescent COVID-19 were collected in the United States, Italy and Spain. PBMCs, B-cell-depleted T cells, or T cells provided the cDNA or gDNA that made up the material.

Original processing notes: From reference gene primer amplification, estimates of nucleated cell counts were derived. Clones were sequenced by immunoSEQ multiplex PCR, and TCRdb holds only the in-frame ones, with some missing. Clone size and V and J calls were adopted from that table, with D and trimming inferred from the DNA. The sample lists about 190,000 clones, 70% to 85% occurring once. There are 13 residues in the CDR3. The germline V gene has CDR1 DFQATT and CDR2 SNEGSKA (reference sequence). V lost 3 bases and J lost 3; bases outside the gene matches: 5. The chain recombines TRBV20-1 with TRBJ2-7; 7 bases match TRBD2. The receptor was isolated from a man in his forties or fifties who had recovered from COVID-19. Sequenced: peripheral blood. The CDR3, as DNA: TGCAGTGCTAGTGGACTAGGGAGCTACGAGCAGTACTTC. It translates to CSASGLGSYEQYF.